This TCR beta chain was observed in a study of blood T cells in healthy people across ages. Whole-study results and caveats: Diversity of TCR beta per million T cells declined in a roughly linear way with age. It was the long-lived donors that had more naive CD4+ cells and higher diversity than aged donors.

A J-beta primer mix and a sample-barcoded 5' primer were used in a second PCR of about 7 to 12 cycles. Every cDNA molecule bore a tag from a template-switch adaptor containing 12 random nucleotides. CDR3-containing paired-end reads numbering at least 2.5 million came from each sample. Via MiXCR, TCRdb re-called the 5' RACE reads, giving one row per CDR3 protein. Of 720,000 or so distinct CDR3 sequences in the sample, 40% to 45% were seen once. Germline-derived CDR1 and CDR2 are MNHEY and SVGEGT. V was pared by 5 bases and J by 4 bases, with 8 bases of the junction left unmatched. The CDR3 loop spans 15 amino acids. This clonotype was counted only a few times. Antigen unknown.

The sequence came from a man aged 80 or over in good health. The specimen was blood. The V and J genes are TRBV6-2 or TRBV6-3 and TRBJ2-5; 9 nucleotides line up with TRBD2. CDR3 protein: CASSVGLASGETQYF. CDR3 in DNA: TGTGCCAGCAGTGTGGGACTAGCAAGCGGAGAGACCCAGTACTTC.